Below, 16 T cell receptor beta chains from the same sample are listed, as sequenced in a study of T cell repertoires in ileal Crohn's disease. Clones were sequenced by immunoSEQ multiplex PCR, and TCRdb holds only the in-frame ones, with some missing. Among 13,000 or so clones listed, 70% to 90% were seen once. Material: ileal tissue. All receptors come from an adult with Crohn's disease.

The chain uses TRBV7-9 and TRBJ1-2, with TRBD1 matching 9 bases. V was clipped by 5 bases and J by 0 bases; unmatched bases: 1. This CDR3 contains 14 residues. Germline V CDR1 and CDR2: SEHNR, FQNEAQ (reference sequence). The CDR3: CASSRDRANYGYTF. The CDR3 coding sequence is TGTGCCAGCAGCCGGGACAGGGCTAACTATGGCTACACCTTC.

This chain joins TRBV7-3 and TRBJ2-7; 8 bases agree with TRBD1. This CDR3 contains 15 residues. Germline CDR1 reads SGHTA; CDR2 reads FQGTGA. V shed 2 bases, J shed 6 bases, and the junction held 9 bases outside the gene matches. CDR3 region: CASSLVGTGPSEQYF. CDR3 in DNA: TGTGCCAGCAGCTTAGTCGGGACAGGCCCCTCCGAGCAGTACTTC.

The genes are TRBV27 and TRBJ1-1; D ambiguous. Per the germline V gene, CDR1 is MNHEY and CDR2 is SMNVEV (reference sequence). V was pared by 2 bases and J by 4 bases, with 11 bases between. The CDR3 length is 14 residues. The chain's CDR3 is CASSLGRAVTEAFF. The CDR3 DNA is TGTGCCAGCAGTTTAGGGCGGGCGGTCACTGAAGCTTTCTTT.

The CDR3 region has the DNA TGTGCCAGCAGTGAGTGGACGGGGTACAATGAGCAGTTCTTC. Amino acid sequence: CASSEWTGYNEQFF. The genes are TRBV6-1 and TRBJ2-1; D is perhaps TRBD2 (5 bases). The ends were cut back, 3 bases at V and 4 bases at J, with 10 bases in the middle. Germline V gene data show CDR1 as MNHNS and CDR2 as SASEGT. The CDR3 runs 14 residues.

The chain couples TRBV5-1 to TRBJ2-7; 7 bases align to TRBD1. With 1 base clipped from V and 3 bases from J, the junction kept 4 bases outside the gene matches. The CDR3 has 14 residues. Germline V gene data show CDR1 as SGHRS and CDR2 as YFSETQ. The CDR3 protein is CASSLIQGNYEQYF. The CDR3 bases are TGCGCCAGCAGCTTGATACAGGGGAACTACGAGCAGTACTTC.

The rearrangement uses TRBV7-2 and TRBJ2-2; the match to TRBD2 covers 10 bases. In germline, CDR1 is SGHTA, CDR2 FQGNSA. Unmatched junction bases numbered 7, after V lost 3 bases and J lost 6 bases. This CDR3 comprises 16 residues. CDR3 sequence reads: CASSLASGRISGELFF. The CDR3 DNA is TGTGCCAGCAGCTTGGCTAGCGGGAGAATCTCCGGGGAGCTGTTTTTT.

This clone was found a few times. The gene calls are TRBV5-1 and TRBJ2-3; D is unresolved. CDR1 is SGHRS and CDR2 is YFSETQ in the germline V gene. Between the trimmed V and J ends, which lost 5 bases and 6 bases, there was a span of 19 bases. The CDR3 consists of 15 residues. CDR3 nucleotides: TGCGCCAGCAGAACCCAAGACCGTCCCGGGGATACGCAGTATTTT. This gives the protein CASRTQDRPGDTQYF.

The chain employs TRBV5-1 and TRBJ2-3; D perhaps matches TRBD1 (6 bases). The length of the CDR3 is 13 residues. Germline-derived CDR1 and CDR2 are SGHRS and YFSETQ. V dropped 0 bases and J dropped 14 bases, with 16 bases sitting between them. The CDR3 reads CASSLVVGGVRYF. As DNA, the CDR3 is TGCGCCAGCAGCTTGGTGGTAGGGGGAGTTCGGTATTTT.

The CDR3 DNA reads as TGTGCCTGGAGTGGGAGGGGTGGGTCCTATAATTCACCCCTCCACTTT. It encodes CAWSGRGGSYNSPLHF. The V gene is TRBV30, the J gene TRBJ1-6, with a possible D match to TRBD1 (5 bases). Germline V gene lookup returns CDR1 GTSNPN and CDR2 SVGIG (reference sequence). The CDR3 extends over 16 amino acids. The germline V and J ends were trimmed by 1 base and 1 base, with 11 bases remaining between them.

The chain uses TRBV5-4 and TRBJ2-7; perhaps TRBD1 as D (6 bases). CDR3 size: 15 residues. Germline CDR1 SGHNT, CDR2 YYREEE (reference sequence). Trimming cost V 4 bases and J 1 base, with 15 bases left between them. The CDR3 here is CASSQDRSFSYEQYF. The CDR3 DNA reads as TGTGCCAGCAGCCAGGACAGAAGTTTTTCCTACGAGCAGTACTTC. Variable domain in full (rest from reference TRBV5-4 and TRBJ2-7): ETGVTQSPTHLIKTRGQQVTLRCSSQSGHNTVSWYQQALGQGPQFIFQYYREEENGRGNFPPRFSGLQFPNYSSELNVNALELDDSALYLCASSQDRSFSYEQYFGPGTRLTVT.

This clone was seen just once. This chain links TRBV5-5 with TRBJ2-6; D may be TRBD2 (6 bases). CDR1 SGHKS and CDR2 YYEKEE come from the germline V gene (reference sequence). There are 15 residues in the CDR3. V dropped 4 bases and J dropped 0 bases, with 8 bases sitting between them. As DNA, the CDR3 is TGTGCCAGCAGCCGCGGGACCTCTGGGGCCAACGTCCTGACTTTC. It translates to CASSRGTSGANVLTF.

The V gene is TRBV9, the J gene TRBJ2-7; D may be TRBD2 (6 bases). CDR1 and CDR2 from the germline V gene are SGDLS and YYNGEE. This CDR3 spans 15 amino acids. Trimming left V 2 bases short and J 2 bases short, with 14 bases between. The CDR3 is CASSVGLPETYEQYF. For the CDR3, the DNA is TGTGCCAGCAGCGTGGGACTCCCGGAAACCTACGAGCAGTACTTC.

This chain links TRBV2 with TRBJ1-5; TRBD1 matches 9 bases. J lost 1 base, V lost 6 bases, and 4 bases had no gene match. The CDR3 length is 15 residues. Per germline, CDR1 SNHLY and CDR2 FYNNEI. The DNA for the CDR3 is TGTGCCAGCAGGGGGGACAGGGCAAGCAATCAGCCCCAGCATTTT. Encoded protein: CASRGDRASNQPQHF.

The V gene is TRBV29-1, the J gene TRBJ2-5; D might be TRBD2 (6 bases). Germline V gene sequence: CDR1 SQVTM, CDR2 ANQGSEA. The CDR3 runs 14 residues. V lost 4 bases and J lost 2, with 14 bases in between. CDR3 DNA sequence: TGCAGCGTTGGAGTAGGCGGGGCTCAAGAGACCCAGTACTTC. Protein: CSVGVGGAQETQYF.

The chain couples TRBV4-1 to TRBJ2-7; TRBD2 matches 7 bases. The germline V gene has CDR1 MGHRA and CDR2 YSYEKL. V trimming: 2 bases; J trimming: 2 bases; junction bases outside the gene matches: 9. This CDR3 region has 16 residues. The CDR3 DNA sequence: TGCGCCAGCAGCCAAAGGGGAGGGACTACGGCCTACGAGCAGTACTTC. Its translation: CASSQRGGTTAYEQYF.

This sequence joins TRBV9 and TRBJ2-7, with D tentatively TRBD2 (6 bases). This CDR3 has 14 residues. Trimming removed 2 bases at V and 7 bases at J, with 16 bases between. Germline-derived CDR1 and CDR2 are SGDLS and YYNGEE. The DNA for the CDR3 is TGTGCCAGCAGCGTGGACCCGGAGGGTCAGGAGCAGTACTTC. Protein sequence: CASSVDPEGQEQYF.